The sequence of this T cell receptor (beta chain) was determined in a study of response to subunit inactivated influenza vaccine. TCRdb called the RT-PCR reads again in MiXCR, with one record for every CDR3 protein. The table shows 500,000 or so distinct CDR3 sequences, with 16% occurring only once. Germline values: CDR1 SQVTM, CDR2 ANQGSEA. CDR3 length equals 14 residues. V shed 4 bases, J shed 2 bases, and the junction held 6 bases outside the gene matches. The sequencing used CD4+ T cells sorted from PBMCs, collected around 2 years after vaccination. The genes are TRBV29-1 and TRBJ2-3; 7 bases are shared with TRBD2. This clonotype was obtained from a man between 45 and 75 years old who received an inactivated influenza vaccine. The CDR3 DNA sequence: TGCAGCGTTGCTTGGCGGGAGACCACAGATACGCAGTATTTT. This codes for CSVAWRETTDTQYF.